This is a list of T cell receptor beta chains from one sample in a study of shared clonotypes between healthy human individuals. Method: immunoSEQ multiplex PCR; TCRdb's copy keeps in-frame clones and lacks some. The table records around 2,000,000 clones, approximately 94% of them present only once. The source material was naive CD8+ T cells sorted from blood. Every receptor here comes from a man younger than 35 in good health. CDR3s include the opening cysteine and the closing phenylalanine or tryptophan. The D gene is left open where the match is weak. Only part of the rows carry a size: once, few, many, or a class if the clone is expanded.

j_call	clone_size	d_call	v_call	cdr3_nt	cdr3_aa
TRBJ1-1	-	-	TRBV2	TGTGCCAGCAGTGAACTCGGGGCGGGGAACACTGAAGCTTTCTTT	CASSELGAGNTEAFF
TRBJ1-4	-	-	TRBV18	TGTGCCAGCTCACCGATCGAAAGGGGGTTGAGCGAAAAACTGTTTTTT	CASSPIERGLSEKLFF
TRBJ1-2	once	-	TRBV10-3	TGTGCCACCTGGAGCTCCACAGCTAACTATGGCTACACCTTC	CATWSSTANYGYTF
TRBJ2-1	once	-	TRBV7-6	TGTGCCAGCAAGTCGGACCCAGGCTCCTACAATGAGCAGTTCTTC	CASKSDPGSYNEQFF
TRBJ1-2	-	-	TRBV4-3	TGCGCCAGCAGCCAAAAACCTGACTATGGCTACACCTTC	CASSQKPDYGYTF
TRBJ2-1	-	-	TRBV2	TGTGCCAGCAGCCTCAACAATGAGCAGTTCTTC	CASSLNNEQFF
TRBJ2-7	-	TRBD1	TRBV5-6	TGTGCCAGCAGCTACCCGTTAGGGACAGGCTACGAGCAGTACTTC	CASSYPLGTGYEQYF
TRBJ1-5	-	TRBD1	TRBV19	TGTGCCAGTAGTCACCCGACAGGGAGTCAGCCCCAGCATTTT	CASSHPTGSQPQHF
TRBJ2-7	-	-	TRBV6-5	TGTGCCAGCGGAGACAGCTACGAGCAGTACTTC	CASGDSYEQYF
TRBJ2-3	-	TRBD2	TRBV7-9	TGTGCCAGCAGCTTACCCCCCTCAGCGGGGGGCACAGATACGCAGTATTTT	CASSLPPSAGGTDTQYF
TRBJ2-2	-	TRBD1	TRBV11-2	TGTGCCAGCAGCTTTAGCCTAATCGGGACAGGGGGCCGAACCGGGGAGCTGTTTTTT	CASSFSLIGTGGRTGELFF
TRBJ2-1	-	-	TRBV6-6	TGTGCCGAGGGGGGAGTTTACAATGAGCAGTTCTTC	CAEGGVYNEQFF
TRBJ2-7	-	TRBD1	TRBV11-2	TGTGCCAGCAGCTTAGGGCTTAGGACAGGGGGCGACGAGCAGTACTTC	CASSLGLRTGGDEQYF
TRBJ1-5	-	TRBD1	TRBV9	TGTGCCAGCAGCTCATGGACAGGGCCCCAGCCCCAGCATTTT	CASSSWTGPQPQHF
TRBJ1-6	-	TRBD1	TRBV5-4	TGTGCCAGCAGCTTCCCAGGGGGCTCTTCACCCCTCCACTTT	CASSFPGGSSPLHF
TRBJ2-5	-	-	TRBV7-2	TGTGCCAGCAGCTTAGCGCACAGTACAGGCTTCTACCAAGAGACCCAGTACTTC	CASSLAHSTGFYQETQYF
TRBJ2-1	-	-	TRBV7-3	TGTGCCAGCTCCCCTGGGGGGGGGCCCTACAATGAGCAGTTCTTC	CASSPGGGPYNEQFF
TRBJ2-7	-	-	TRBV5-1	TGCGCCAGCAGCTTGAAAGGGTACCACGAGCAGTACTTC	CASSLKGYHEQYF
TRBJ2-5	-	TRBD2	TRBV6-6	TGTGCCAGCAACCTTAGCGGGGTAGGGGAGACCCAGTACTTC	CASNLSGVGETQYF
TRBJ2-1	-	TRBD2	TRBV27	TGTGCCAGCAGACTAGCGGGTTCTTCAGATGAGCAGTTCTTC	CASRLAGSSDEQFF
TRBJ1-2	-	-	TRBV15	TGTGCCACCAGCAGAGATCCGTCCGGGGGCAACTATGGCTACACCTTC	CATSRDPSGGNYGYTF
TRBJ2-2	-	TRBD2	TRBV9	TGTGCCAGCAGCGTAGTAGCGGGGGCCACCGGGGAGCTGTTTTTT	CASSVVAGATGELFF
TRBJ1-2	-	-	TRBV2	TGTGCCAGCGCTTCACGGGACTATGGCTACACCTTC	CASASRDYGYTF
TRBJ2-1	-	-	TRBV4-3	TGCGCCAGCAGCCAACAGGGGGCGGGAGACTCCTACAATGAGCAGTTCTTC	CASSQQGAGDSYNEQFF
TRBJ1-5	-	-	TRBV4-1	TGCGCCAGCAGCCAAGAAGAGACAGGAGCTAATCAGCCCCAGCATTTT	CASSQEETGANQPQHF
TRBJ2-1	-	TRBD2	TRBV13	TGTGCCAGCAGCTCAGGTGGACTAGCGGGGGAGGATGAGCAGTTCTTC	CASSSGGLAGEDEQFF
TRBJ2-2	-	TRBD2	TRBV7-9	TGTGCCAGCAGCCCCGGGACTAGCAGTGTGACCGGGGAGCTGTTTTTT	CASSPGTSSVTGELFF
TRBJ2-7	-	-	TRBV10-3	TGTGCCATCAGCGTTGTAAACGACGAGCAGTACTTC	CAISVVNDEQYF
TRBJ2-1	-	TRBD1	TRBV7-9	TGTGCCAGCAGCGACGAGGGACAGGGGGTTACTGAGCAGTTCTTC	CASSDEGQGVTEQFF
TRBJ2-7	-	TRBD2	TRBV2	TGTGCCAGCAAAGAGGGACTAGCTGAAAACTACGAGCAGTACTTC	CASKEGLAENYEQYF
TRBJ1-5	-	-	TRBV27	TGTGCCAGCAGTTTAGACAGCTCTTATAGCAATCAGCCCCAGCATTTT	CASSLDSSYSNQPQHF
TRBJ2-7	-	TRBD1	TRBV4-3	TGCGCCAGCAGCCAAGTGACAGGGGTGGGCGAGCAGTACTTC	CASSQVTGVGEQYF
TRBJ1-1	-	-	TRBV6-1	TGTGCCAGCAGTGAAGTAAGGTGGGGTGGTACTGAAGCTTTCTTT	CASSEVRWGGTEAFF
TRBJ2-3	-	-	TRBV27	TGTGCCAGCAGTTTATTAAACGGGGATACGCAGTATTTT	CASSLLNGDTQYF
TRBJ2-7	-	TRBD2	TRBV6-1	TGTGCCAGCAGTGAGGTGCGGGAGGGTTACGAGCAGTACTTC	CASSEVREGYEQYF
TRBJ2-1	-	-	TRBV2	TGTGCCAGCAGGGAGGAGACTAGCTCCTACAATGAGCAGTTCTTC	CASREETSSYNEQFF
TRBJ2-7	-	TRBD1	TRBV4-3	TGCGCCAGCAGCGCCGACCCTGGACAGGGTACCTACGAGCAGTACTTC	CASSADPGQGTYEQYF
TRBJ2-5	-	-	TRBV7-9	TGTGCCACTCGTATTACAGAGACCCAGTACTTC	CATRITETQYF
TRBJ2-2	-	TRBD2	TRBV6-1	TGTGCCAGCAGTGAAGTTGCTAGCGGGGACACCGGGGAGCTGTTTTTT	CASSEVASGDTGELFF
TRBJ2-1	-	-	TRBV5-6	TGTGCCAGCAGCCCTGGAGGATACAATGAGCAGTTCTTC	CASSPGGYNEQFF
TRBJ1-6	-	-	TRBV12-1	TGTGCCAGCAGCCATGGGGGACTCAATTCACCCCTCCACTTT	CASSHGGLNSPLHF
TRBJ2-7	-	-	TRBV6-5	TGTGCCAGCAGCGTGACAACAAATTACGAGCAGTACTTC	CASSVTTNYEQYF
TRBJ2-2	-	TRBD2	TRBV9	TGTGCCAGCAGCGAAATAGCGGGAGTGGCTGACGGGGAGCTGTTTTTT	CASSEIAGVADGELFF
TRBJ1-5	-	-	TRBV9	TGTGCCAGCAGCGTAGGGACGGGGGATCAGCCCCAGCATTTT	CASSVGTGDQPQHF
TRBJ2-5	once	TRBD1	TRBV27	TGTGCCAGCAGCTGGGGGACAGGGAATAGCTGGGGGGAGACCCAGTACTTC	CASSWGTGNSWGETQYF
TRBJ2-3	once	-	TRBV5-4	TGTGCCAGCAGCCGAGGGGAGAATGCAGATACGCAGTATTTT	CASSRGENADTQYF
TRBJ1-4	-	-	TRBV7-9	TGTGCCAGCAGCTTAGAGGGGCTCGGAGCGAATGAAAAACTGTTTTTT	CASSLEGLGANEKLFF
TRBJ1-3	-	-	TRBV5-6	TGTGCCAGCAGTTATGGGGTTGGTTCTGGAAACACCATATATTTT	CASSYGVGSGNTIYF
TRBJ2-5	-	-	TRBV28	TGTGCCAGCAGTCTGGACTACCTAAAGGAGACCCAGTACTTC	CASSLDYLKETQYF
TRBJ1-1	few	-	TRBV30	TGTGCCGCCCAAGGGACGATGAACACTGAAGCTTTCTTT	CAAQGTMNTEAFF
TRBJ1-4	-	-	TRBV7-9	TGTGCCAGCAGCTTAGCTTTCGGGGCTAATGAAAAACTGTTTTTT	CASSLAFGANEKLFF
TRBJ1-6	-	-	TRBV6-5	TGTGCCAGCTCTCAGGGAGGTTCACCCCTCCACTTT	CASSQGGSPLHF
TRBJ2-7	-	-	TRBV9	TGTGCCAGCAGCCCGTCCGGTGGCCTGGACCACGAGCAGTACTTC	CASSPSGGLDHEQYF
TRBJ2-5	once	-	TRBV28	TGTGCCAGCAGTTTAGGGGAAGGGGAGACCCAGTACTTC	CASSLGEGETQYF
TRBJ2-3	-	-	TRBV15	TGTGCCACCAGCAGAGGAGAGGACAGCACAGATACGCAGTATTTT	CATSRGEDSTDTQYF
TRBJ2-3	-	TRBD1	TRBV4-1	TGCGCCAGCAGCCTCGGACAGGGGTATACAGATACGCAGTATTTT	CASSLGQGYTDTQYF
TRBJ2-7	-	TRBD2	TRBV11-3	TGTGCCAGCAGCGAAAGACTAGCCGACGAGCAGTACTTC	CASSERLADEQYF
TRBJ2-3	-	-	TRBV7-6	TGTGCCAGCAGCCAAATCGGGCCAGGGGCAGATACGCAGTATTTT	CASSQIGPGADTQYF
TRBJ1-1	-	-	TRBV4-1	TGCGCCAGCAGCCAAGTGGACAGTCGGGGTGAAGCTTTCTTT	CASSQVDSRGEAFF